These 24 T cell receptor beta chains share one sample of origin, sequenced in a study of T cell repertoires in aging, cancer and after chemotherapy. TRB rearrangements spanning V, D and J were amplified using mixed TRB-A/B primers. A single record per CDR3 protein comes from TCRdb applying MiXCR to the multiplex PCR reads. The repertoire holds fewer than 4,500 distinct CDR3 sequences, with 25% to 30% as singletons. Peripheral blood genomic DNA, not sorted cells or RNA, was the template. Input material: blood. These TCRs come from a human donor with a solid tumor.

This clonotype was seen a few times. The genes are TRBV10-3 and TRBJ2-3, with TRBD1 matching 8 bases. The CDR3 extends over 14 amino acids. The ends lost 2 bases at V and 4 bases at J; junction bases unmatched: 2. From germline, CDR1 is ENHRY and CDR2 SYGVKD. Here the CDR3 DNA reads TGTGCCATCAGTGAGGACAGGGGCCCAGATACGCAGTATTTT. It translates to CAISEDRGPDTQYF.

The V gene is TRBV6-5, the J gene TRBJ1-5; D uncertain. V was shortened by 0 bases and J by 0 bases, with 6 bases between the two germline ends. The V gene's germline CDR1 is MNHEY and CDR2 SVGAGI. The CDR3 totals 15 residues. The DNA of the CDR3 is TGTGCCAGCAGTTACTCCGGGATTAGCAATCAGCCCCAGCATTTT. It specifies CASSYSGISNQPQHF.

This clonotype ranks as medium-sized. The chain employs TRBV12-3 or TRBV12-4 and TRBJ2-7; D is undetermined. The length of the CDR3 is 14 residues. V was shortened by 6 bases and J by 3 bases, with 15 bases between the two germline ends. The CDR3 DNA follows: TGTGCCAGCAGCCCGCGACGGCAGTACTACGAGCAGTACTTC. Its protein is CASSPRRQYYEQYF.

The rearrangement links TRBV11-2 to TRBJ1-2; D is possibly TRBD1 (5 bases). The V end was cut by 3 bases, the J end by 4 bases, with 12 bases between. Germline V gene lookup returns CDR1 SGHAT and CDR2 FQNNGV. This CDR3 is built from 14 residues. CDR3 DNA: TGTGCCAGCAGCTTCCAGGGAGGTGGCTATGGCTACACCTTC. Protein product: CASSFQGGGYGYTF.

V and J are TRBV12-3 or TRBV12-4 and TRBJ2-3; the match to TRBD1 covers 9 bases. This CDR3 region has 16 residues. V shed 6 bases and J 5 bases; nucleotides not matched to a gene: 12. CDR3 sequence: CASRATGGSLKDTQYF. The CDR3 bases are TGTGCCAGCAGAGCAACAGGGGGCAGTCTTAAAGATACGCAGTATTTT.

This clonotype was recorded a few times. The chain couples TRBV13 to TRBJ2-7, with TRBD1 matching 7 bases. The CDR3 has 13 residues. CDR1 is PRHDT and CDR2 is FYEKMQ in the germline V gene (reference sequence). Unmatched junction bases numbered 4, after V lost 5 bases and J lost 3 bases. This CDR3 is CASSPRDSYEQYF. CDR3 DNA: TGTGCCAGCAGCCCCCGGGACAGCTACGAGCAGTACTTC.

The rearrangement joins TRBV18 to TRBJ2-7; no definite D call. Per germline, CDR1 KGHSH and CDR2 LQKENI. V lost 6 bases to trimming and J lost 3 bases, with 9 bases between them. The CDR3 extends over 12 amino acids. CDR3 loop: CASSTNLYEQYF. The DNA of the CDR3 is TGTGCCAGCTCCACAAACCTCTACGAGCAGTACTTC.

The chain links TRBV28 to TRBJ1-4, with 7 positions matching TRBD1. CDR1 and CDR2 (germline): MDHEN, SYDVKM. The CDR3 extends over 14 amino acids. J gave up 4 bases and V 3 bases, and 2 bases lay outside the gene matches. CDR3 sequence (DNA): TGTGCCAGCAGTTTGGGACAGCTTAATGAAAAACTGTTTTTT. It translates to CASSLGQLNEKLFF.

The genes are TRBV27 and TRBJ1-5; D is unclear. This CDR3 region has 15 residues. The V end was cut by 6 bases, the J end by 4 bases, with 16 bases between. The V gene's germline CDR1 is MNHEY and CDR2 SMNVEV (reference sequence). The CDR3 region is CASSYIPLGNQPQHF. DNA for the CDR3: TGTGCCAGCAGCTATATCCCTCTGGGGAATCAGCCCCAGCATTTT.

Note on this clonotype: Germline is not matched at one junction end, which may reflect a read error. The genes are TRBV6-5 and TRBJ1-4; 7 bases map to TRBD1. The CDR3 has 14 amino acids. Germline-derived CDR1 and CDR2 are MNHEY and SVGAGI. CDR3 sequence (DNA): TGTGCCATCAGTGAAGGGACAGCTAATGAAAAACTGTTTTTT. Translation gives CAISEGTANEKLFF.

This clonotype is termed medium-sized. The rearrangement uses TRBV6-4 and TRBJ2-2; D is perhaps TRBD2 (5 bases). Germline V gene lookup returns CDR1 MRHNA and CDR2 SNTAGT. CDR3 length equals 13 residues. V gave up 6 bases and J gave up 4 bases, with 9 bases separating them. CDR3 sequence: CASSPTSTGELFF. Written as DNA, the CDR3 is TGTGCCAGCAGCCCAACTAGCACCGGGGAGCTGTTTTTT.

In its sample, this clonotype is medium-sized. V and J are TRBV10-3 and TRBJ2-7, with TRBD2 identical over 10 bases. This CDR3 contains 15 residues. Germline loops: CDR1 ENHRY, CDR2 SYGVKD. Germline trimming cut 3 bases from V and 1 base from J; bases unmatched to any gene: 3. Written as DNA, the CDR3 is TGTGCCATCAGTGATAGCGGGGGGAGGTCCTACGAGCAGTACTTC. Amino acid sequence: CAISDSGGRSYEQYF.

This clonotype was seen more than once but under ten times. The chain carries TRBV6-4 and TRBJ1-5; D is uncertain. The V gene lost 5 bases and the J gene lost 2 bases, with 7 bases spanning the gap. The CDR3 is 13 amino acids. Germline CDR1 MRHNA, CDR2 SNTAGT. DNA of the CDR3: TGTGCCAGCAGTAGGGAGGGCAATCAGCCCCAGCATTTT. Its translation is CASSREGNQPQHF.

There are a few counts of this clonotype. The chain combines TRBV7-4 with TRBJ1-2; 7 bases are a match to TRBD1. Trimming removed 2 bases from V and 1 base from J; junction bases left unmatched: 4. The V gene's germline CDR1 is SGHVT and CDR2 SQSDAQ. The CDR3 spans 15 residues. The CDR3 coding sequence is TGTGCCAGCAGCTTAAACAGGGGCCTTAACTATGGCTACACCTTC. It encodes CASSLNRGLNYGYTF.

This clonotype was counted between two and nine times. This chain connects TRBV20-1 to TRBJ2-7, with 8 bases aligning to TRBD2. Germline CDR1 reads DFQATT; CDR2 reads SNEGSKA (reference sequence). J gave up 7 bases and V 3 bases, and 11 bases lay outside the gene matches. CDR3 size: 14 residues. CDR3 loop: CSASNHRGGLEQYF. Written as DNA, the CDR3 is TGCAGTGCTAGCAACCACCGGGGGGGCCTTGAGCAGTACTTC.

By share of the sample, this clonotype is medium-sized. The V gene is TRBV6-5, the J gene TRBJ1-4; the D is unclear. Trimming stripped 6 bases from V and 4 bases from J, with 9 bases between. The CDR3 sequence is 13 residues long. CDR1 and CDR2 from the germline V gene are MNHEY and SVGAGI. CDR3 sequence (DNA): TGTGCCAGCAGGCGCACCTTTAATGAAAAACTGTTTTTT. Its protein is CASRRTFNEKLFF.

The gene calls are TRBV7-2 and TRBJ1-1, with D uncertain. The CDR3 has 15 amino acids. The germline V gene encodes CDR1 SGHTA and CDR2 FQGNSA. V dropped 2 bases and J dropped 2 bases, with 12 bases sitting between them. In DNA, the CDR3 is TGTGCCAGCAGCTTAAACTGGTCGGGAAACACTGAAGCTTTCTTT. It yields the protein CASSLNWSGNTEAFF.

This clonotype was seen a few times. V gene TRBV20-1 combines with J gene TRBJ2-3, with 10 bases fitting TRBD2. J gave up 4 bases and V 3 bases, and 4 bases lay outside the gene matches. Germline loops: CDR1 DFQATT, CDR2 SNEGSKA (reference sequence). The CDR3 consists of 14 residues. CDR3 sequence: CSASPAGGPDTQYF. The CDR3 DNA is TGCAGTGCTAGTCCAGCGGGGGGGCCAGATACGCAGTATTTT.

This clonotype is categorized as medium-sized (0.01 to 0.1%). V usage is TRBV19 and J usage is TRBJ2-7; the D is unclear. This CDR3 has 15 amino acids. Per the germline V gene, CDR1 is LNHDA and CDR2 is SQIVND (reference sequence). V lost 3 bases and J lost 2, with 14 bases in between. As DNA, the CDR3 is TGTGCCAGTAGTATCACTTCTTCCTCAGCCTACGAGCAGTACTTC. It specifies CASSITSSSAYEQYF.

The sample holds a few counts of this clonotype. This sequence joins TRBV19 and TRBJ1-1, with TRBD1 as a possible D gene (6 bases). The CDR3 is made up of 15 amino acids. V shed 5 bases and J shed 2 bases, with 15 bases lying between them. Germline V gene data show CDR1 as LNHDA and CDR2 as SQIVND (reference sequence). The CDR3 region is CASSQGRRKNTEAFF. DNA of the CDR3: TGTGCCAGTAGTCAGGGGCGACGGAAAAACACTGAAGCTTTCTTT.

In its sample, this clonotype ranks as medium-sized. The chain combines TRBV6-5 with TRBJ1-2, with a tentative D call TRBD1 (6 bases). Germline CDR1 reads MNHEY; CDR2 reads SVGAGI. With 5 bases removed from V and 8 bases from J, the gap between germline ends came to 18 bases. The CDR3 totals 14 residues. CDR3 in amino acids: CASSPGTFSEGYTF. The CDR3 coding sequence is TGTGCCAGCAGTCCAGGGACATTTTCAGAAGGCTACACCTTC.

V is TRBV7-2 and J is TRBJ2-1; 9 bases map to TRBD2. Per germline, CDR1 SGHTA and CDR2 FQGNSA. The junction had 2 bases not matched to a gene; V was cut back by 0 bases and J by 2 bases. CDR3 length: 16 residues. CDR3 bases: TGTGCCAGCAGCTTAGCCCTAGCGGGGACCTACAATGAGCAGTTCTTC. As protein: CASSLALAGTYNEQFF.

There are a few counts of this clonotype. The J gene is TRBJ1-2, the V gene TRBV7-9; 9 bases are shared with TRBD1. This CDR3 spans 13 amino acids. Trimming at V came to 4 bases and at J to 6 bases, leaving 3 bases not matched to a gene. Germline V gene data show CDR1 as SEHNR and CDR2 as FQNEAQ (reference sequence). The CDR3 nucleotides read TGTGCCAGCAGCTCGGACAGGGGTGATGGCTACACCTTC. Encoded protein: CASSSDRGDGYTF.

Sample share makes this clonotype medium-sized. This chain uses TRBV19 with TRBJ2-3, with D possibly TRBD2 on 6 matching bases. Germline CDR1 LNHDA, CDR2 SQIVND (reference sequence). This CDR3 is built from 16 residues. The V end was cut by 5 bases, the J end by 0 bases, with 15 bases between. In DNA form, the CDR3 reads TGTGCCAGTAGTTCCGGGACTTTACTTAGCACAGATACGCAGTATTTT. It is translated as CASSSGTLLSTDTQYF.